Ten or more counts support the clone carrying this T cell receptor beta chain. Its specificity is unknown. A single record per CDR3 protein comes from TCRdb applying MiXCR to the multiplex PCR reads. The sample lists hundreds of thousands of distinct CDR3 sequences, about a third occurring once. This CDR3 region has 16 residues. The sample is drawn from a study of breast tumors, draining lymph nodes, adjacent tissues. Study results and caveats: Compared with basal-like, luminal-like tumors shared significantly more repertoire with nontumor tissue. Data fit most tumor T cells coming from lymph node, expanding in tumor.

Samples came from axillary lymph nodes draining the breast cancer. The chain uses TRBV3-2 and TRBJ2-3; the table names TRBD2, a call not compared with the DNA. TRBV3-2 is tagged as a pseudogene. Sequenced: axillary lymph node tissue. The clonotype comes from a female donor with breast cancer. Some clones in this sample may be carry-over from other donors' samples. The CDR3 here is CASNGRTSGTTDTQYF. The CDR3 DNA is TGTGCCAGCAACGGCAGGACTAGCGGGACCACAGATACGCAGTATTTT.